The clone carrying this TCR beta chain appeared many times. Its target is not known. There are 16 residues in the CDR3. Germline V lookup: CDR1 MNHEY, CDR2 SMNVEV (reference sequence). The ends lost 6 bases at V and 4 bases at J; junction bases unmatched: 12. This sample was taken from a study of regulatory T cells in long-lasting Graves disease. Study observations and caveats: Persistent Graves' patients showed less TCR diversity than newly diagnosed ones.

Investigators prepared the TCR beta libraries by applying iRepertoire HTBI primers and Arm-PCR of CDR3 regions. MiXCR, run by TCRdb on the multiplex PCR reads, gives a single entry per CDR3 protein. The sample carries over 500,000 distinct CDR3 sequences, about 15% recorded once. Time point defined: newly diagnosed GD, antithyroid drugs for less than 3 months. PBMCs provided the RNA from which the TCR library was made. A peripheral blood sample, around 8.5 milliliters in volume, was drawn into EDTA tubes. These data were also filed under a second study, of T cells in Graves' hyperthyroidism and ophthalmopathy.

The receptor's source is a man aged 18 to 30 with Graves disease. This specimen consisted of peripheral blood mononuclear cells (PBMCs), obtained at new diagnosis, from a patient treated with antithyroid drugs. The J gene is TRBJ1-5, the V gene TRBV27, with 7 nucleotides matching TRBD1. The CDR3 coding sequence is TGTGCCAGCAGCCTTCAAGCCGGGACAGAAAATCAGCCCCAGCATTTT. Amino acid sequence: CASSLQAGTENQPQHF.